The T cell receptor beta chain under discussion was sequenced for a study of early T cells in non-severe SARS-CoV-2 infection. Study details: Sequenced material consisted of bulk RNA (from unsorted whole blood), and chains were unpaired. Regarding the study as a whole: The VDJdb matching leaned toward anti-spike CD8 responses and overlooked private and CD4 specificities.

Separate cDNA molecules each had unique molecular identifiers attached to them. From the 5' RACE reads, TCRdb called clonotypes with MiXCR, one entry per CDR3 protein. The table includes 80,000 to 100,000 distinct CDR3 sequences, around 15% detected once. Comment on this clonotype: Its antigen is not known.

The TCR comes from an adult who was a healthcare worker with PCR-confirmed SARS-CoV-2 infection or an uninfected control (not recorded which). The sequenced material came from whole blood.

Here the CDR3 reads CASNRLPKQYF. For the CDR3, the DNA is TGTGCCAGCAACCGCCTTCCCAAGCAGTACTTC. The chain links TRBV28 to TRBJ2-7, with D uncertain. The germline gives CDR1 MDHEN, CDR2 SYDVKM. The length of the CDR3 is 11 residues. V was shortened by 7 bases and J by 8 bases, with 12 bases between the two germline ends.